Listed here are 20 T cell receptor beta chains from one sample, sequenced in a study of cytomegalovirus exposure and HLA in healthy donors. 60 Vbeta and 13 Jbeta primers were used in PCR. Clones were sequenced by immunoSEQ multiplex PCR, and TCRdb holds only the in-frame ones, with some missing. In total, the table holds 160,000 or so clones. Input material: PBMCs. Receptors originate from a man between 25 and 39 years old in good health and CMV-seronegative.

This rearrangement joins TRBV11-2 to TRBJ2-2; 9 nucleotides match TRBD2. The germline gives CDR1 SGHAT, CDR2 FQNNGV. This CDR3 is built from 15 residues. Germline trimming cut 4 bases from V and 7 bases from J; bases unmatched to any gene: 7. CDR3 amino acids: CASSSVAGAGGELFF. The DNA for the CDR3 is TGTGCCAGCAGCTCGGTAGCGGGAGCAGGCGGGGAGCTGTTTTTT.

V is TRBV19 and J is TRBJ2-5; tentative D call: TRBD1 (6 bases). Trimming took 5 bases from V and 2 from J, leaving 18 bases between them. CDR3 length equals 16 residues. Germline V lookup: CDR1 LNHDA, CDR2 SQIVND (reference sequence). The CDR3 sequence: CASSLSGYRVQETQYF. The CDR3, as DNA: TGTGCCAGTAGTTTGTCTGGCTACAGGGTACAAGAGACCCAGTACTTC.

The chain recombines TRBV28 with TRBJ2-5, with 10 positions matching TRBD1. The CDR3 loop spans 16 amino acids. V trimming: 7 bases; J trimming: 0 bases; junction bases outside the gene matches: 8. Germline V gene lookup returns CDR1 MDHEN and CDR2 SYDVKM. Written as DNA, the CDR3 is TGTGCCAGCAAAGGGGCGGGACAGGGGTACCAAGAGACCCAGTACTTC. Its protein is CASKGAGQGYQETQYF.

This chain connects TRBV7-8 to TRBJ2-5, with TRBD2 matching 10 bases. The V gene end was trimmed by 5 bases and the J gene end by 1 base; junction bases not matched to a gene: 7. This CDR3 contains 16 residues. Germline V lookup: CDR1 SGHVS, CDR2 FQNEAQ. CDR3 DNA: TGTGCCAGCAGCCGTCTAGCGGGAGAACCCCAAGAGACCCAGTACTTC. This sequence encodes CASSRLAGEPQETQYF.

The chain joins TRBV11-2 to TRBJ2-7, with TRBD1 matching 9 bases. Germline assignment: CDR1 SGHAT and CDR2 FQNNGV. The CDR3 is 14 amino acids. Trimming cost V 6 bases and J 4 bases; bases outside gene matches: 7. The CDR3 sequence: CASRPPGQGYEQYF. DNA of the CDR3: TGTGCCAGCAGACCTCCGGGACAGGGTTACGAGCAGTACTTC.

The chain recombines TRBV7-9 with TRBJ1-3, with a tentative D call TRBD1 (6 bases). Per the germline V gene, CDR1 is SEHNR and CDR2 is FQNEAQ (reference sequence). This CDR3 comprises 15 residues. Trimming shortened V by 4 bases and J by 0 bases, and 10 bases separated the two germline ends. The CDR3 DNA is TGTGCCAGCAGCTCACAGGGCCCCTCTGGAAACACCATATATTTT. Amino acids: CASSSQGPSGNTIYF.

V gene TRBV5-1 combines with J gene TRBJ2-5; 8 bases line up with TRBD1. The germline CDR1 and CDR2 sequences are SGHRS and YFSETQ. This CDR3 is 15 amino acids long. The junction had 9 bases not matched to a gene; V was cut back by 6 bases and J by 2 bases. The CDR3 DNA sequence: TGCGCCAGCACTTTGGGACAGGCCATTCAAGAGACCCAGTACTTC. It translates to CASTLGQAIQETQYF.

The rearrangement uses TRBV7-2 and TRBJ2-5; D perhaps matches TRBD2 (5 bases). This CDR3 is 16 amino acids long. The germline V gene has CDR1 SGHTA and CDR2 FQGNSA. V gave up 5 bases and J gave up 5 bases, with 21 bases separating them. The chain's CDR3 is CASSRNHGGPGETQYF. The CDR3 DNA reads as TGTGCCAGCAGCCGAAACCATGGAGGTCCTGGGGAGACCCAGTACTTC. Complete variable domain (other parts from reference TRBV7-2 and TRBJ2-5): GAGVSQSPSNKVTEKGKDVELRCDPISGHTALYWYRQSLGQGLEFLIYFQGNSAPDKSGLPSDRFSAERTGGSVSTLTIQRTQQEDSAVYLCASSRNHGGPGETQYFGPGTRLLVL.

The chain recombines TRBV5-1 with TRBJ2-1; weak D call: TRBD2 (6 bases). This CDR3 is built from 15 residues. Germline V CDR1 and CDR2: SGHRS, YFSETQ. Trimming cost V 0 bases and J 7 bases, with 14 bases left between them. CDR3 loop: CASSLVGDSSNEQFF. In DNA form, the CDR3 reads TGCGCCAGCAGCTTGGTAGGGGACTCGTCGAATGAGCAGTTCTTC.

CDR3 loop: CASSPLAGGINEQFF. CDR3 sequence (DNA): TGTGCCAGCAGCCCTCTAGCGGGAGGGATCAATGAGCAGTTCTTC. The chain links TRBV6-5 to TRBJ2-1; 12 nucleotides align to TRBD2. V shed 6 bases, J shed 6 bases, and the junction held 6 bases outside the gene matches. Germline CDR1 MNHEY, CDR2 SVGAGI. The CDR3 spans 15 residues.

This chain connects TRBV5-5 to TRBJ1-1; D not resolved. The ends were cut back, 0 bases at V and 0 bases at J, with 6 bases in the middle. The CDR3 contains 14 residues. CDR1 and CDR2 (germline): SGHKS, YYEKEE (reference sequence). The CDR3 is CASSLGGVNTEAFF. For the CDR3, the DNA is TGTGCCAGCAGCTTGGGGGGAGTGAACACTGAAGCTTTCTTT.

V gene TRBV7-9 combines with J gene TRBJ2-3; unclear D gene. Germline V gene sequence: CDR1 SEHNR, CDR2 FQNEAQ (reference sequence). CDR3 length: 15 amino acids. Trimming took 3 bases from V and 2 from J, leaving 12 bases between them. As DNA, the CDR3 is TGTGCCAGCAGCTTTTTGGGCCAAATCACAGATACGCAGTATTTT. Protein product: CASSFLGQITDTQYF. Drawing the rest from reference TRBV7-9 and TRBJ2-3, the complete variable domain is DTGVSQNPRHKITKRGQNVTFRCDPISEHNRLYWYRQTLGQGPEFLTYFQNEAQLEKSRLLSDRFSAERPKGSFSTLEIQRTEQGDSAMYLCASSFLGQITDTQYFGPGTRLTVL.

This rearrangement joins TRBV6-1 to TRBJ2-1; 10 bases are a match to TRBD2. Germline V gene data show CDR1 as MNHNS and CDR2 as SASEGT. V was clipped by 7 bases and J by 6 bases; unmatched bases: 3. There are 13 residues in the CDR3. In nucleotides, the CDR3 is TGTGCCAGCACTCTAGCGGGAGTCAATGAGCAGTTCTTC. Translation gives CASTLAGVNEQFF.

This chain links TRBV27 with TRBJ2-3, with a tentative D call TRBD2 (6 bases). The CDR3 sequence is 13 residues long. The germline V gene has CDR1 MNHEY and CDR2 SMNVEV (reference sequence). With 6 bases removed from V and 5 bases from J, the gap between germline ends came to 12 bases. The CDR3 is CASRTGAVDTQYF. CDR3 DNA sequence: TGTGCCAGCAGAACGGGAGCGGTAGATACGCAGTATTTT.

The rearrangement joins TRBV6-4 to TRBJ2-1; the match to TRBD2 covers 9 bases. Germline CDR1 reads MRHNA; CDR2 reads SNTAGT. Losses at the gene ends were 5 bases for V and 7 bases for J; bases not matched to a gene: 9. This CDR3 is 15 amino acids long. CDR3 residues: CASSPGLAGDNEQFF. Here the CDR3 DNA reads TGTGCCAGCAGTCCGGGACTAGCCGGAGATAATGAGCAGTTCTTC.

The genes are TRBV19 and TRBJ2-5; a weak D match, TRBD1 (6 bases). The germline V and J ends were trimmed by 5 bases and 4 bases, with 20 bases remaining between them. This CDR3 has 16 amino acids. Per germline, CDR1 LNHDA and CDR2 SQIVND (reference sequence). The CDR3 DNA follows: TGTGCCAGTAGTGGGGCCGGGACAACCCGTAGAGAGACCCAGTACTTC. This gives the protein CASSGAGTTRRETQYF.

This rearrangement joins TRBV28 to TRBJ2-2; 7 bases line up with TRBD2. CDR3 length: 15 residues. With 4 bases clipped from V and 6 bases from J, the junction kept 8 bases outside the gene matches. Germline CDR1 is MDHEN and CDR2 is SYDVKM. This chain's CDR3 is CASSSGGSSAGELFF. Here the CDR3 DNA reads TGTGCCAGCAGTTCCGGCGGGAGTTCTGCCGGGGAGCTGTTTTTT.

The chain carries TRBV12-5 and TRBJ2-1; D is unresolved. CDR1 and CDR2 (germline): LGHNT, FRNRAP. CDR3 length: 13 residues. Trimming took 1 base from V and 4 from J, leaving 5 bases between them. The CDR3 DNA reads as TGTGCTAGTGGTTTGGCACAGTACAATGAGCAGTTCTTC. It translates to CASGLAQYNEQFF.

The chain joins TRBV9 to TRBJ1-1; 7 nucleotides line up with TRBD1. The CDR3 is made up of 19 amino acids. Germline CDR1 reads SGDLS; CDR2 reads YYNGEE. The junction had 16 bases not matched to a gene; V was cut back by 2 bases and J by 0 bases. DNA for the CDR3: TGTGCCAGCAGCGTCGACTCGAGGCTCCAGGGGGGCTTGAACACTGAAGCTTTCTTT. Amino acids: CASSVDSRLQGGLNTEAFF.

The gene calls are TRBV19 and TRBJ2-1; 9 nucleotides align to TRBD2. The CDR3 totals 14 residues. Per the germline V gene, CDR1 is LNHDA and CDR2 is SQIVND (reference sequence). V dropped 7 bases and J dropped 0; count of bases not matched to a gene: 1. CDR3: CASTAGGSYNEQFF. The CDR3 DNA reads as TGTGCCAGTACAGCGGGAGGCTCCTACAATGAGCAGTTCTTC. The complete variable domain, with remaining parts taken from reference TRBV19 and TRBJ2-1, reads DGGITQSPKYLFRKEGQNVTLSCEQNLNHDAMYWYRQDPGQGLRLIYYSQIVNDFQKGDIAEGYSVSREKKESFPLTVTSAQKNPTAFYLCASTAGGSYNEQFFGPGTRLTVL.